This entry lists 10 T cell receptor beta chains sequenced from one sample in a study of cytotoxic CD8 clonotypes in ibrutinib-treated CLL. The repertoire was sequenced with immunoSEQ multiplex PCR; TCRdb's copy has only in-frame clones and lacks some. This repertoire shows fewer than 85,000 clones, 70% to 80% found once; its top ten account for nearly 5%. Sequencing used PBMCs, obtained after 12 months of ibrutinib treatment. The source of these receptors is a human donor with chronic lymphocytic leukemia.

Note on this clone: The junction shows a germline mismatch at one end, possibly a read error. The chain couples TRBV7-8 to TRBJ2-5; TRBD2 is a possible D gene (6 bases). CDR3 length: 10 residues. Per germline, CDR1 SGHVS and CDR2 FQNEAQ. This CDR3 reads CASSTTRPDF. DNA of the CDR3: TGTGCCAGCAGCACGACTAGACCAGACTTC.

This chain joins TRBV6-5 and TRBJ1-6; D gene uncertain. This CDR3 region has 15 residues. With 6 bases removed from V and 0 bases from J, the gap between germline ends came to 9 bases. Germline values: CDR1 MNHEY, CDR2 SVGAGI. The DNA of the CDR3 is TGTGCCAGCAGCCCCAGGATCTCCTATAATTCACCCCTCCACTTT. The encoded protein is CASSPRISYNSPLHF.

The rearrangement joins TRBV10-3 to TRBJ1-5; maybe TRBD1 (5 bases). V was trimmed by 6 bases and J by 5 bases, leaving 8 bases between them. This CDR3 spans 12 amino acids. Germline CDR1 ENHRY, CDR2 SYGVKD. CDR3 DNA: TGTGCCATCAGCGGGGGGGATCAGCCCCAGCATTTT. This encodes CAISGGDQPQHF.

V is TRBV5-6 and J is TRBJ1-2; D is ambiguous. The CDR3 is 12 amino acids. Germline V gene sequence: CDR1 SGHDT, CDR2 YYEEEE. Trimming stripped 7 bases from V and 6 bases from J, with 13 bases between. The CDR3 is CASDSGAHGYTF. Here the CDR3 DNA reads TGTGCCAGCGATTCGGGAGCTCATGGCTACACCTTC.

The chain employs TRBV5-1 and TRBJ2-2; TRBD2 matches at 11 bases. Germline CDR1 is SGHRS and CDR2 is YFSETQ. The V segment lost 4 bases and the J segment 6 bases; nucleotides outside the gene matches: 5. CDR3 size: 15 residues. CDR3 protein: CASSPWTSGPGELFF. The DNA for the CDR3 is TGCGCCAGCAGCCCCTGGACTAGCGGGCCCGGGGAGCTGTTTTTT.

V usage is TRBV19 and J usage is TRBJ2-3; TRBD2 aligns across 11 bases. CDR3 length equals 19 residues. V was clipped by 6 bases and J by 4 bases; unmatched bases: 18. In germline, CDR1 is LNHDA, CDR2 SQIVND (reference sequence). CDR3 bases: TGTGCCAGTAGCACCGGGACATACCTAGCGGGGGGTAAACCAGATACGCAGTATTTT. Protein product: CASSTGTYLAGGKPDTQYF.

This sequence joins TRBV12-5 and TRBJ1-1; D remains ambiguous. CDR1 is LGHNT and CDR2 is FRNRAP in the germline V gene. This CDR3 contains 12 residues. Deletions cut 5 bases from V and 5 bases from J, with 9 bases between. DNA for the CDR3: TGTGCTAGTGGTCATGGAGGAACTGAAGCTTTCTTT. Its translation is CASGHGGTEAFF.

V gene TRBV18 combines with J gene TRBJ2-4; D remains unclear. The germline V gene encodes CDR1 KGHSH and CDR2 LQKENI. The ends were cut back, 6 bases at V and 5 bases at J, with 11 bases in the middle. This CDR3 spans 13 amino acids. This CDR3 is CASSTAGENIQYF. The CDR3 bases are TGTGCCAGCTCGACCGCCGGAGAAAACATTCAGTACTTC.

The J gene is TRBJ1-1, the V gene TRBV18; D is possibly TRBD1 (5 bases). The CDR3 runs to 13 residues. Per the germline V gene, CDR1 is KGHSH and CDR2 is LQKENI. V lost 6 bases and J lost 4, with 12 bases in between. This chain's CDR3 is CASSPGVSTEAFF. The DNA of the CDR3 is TGTGCCAGCTCCCCGGGGGTGAGCACTGAAGCTTTCTTT.

This chain joins TRBV11-2 and TRBJ2-1; D is perhaps TRBD1 (5 bases). Trimming removed 1 base at V and 5 bases at J, with 21 bases between. Per the germline V gene, CDR1 is SGHAT and CDR2 is FQNNGV. CDR3 size: 18 residues. The CDR3: CASSLGFSRADSNNEQFF. CDR3 nucleotide sequence: TGTGCCAGCAGCTTAGGTTTTAGTAGGGCAGACAGTAACAATGAGCAGTTCTTC.